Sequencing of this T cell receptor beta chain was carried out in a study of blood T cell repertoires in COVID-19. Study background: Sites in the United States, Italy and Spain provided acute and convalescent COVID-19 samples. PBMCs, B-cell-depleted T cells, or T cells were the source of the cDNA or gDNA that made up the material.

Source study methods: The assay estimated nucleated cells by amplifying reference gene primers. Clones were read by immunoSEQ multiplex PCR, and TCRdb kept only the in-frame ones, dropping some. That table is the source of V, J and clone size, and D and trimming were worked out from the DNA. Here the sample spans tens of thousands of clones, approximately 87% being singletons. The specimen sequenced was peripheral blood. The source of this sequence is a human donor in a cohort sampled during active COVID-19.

The CDR3 here is CASSPLSGRDLYNEQFF. The CDR3 DNA reads TGTGCCAGCAGCCCTCTTAGCGGGAGAGACCTCTACAATGAGCAGTTCTTC. The gene calls are TRBV2 and TRBJ2-1, with 9 bases lining up with TRBD2. The CDR3 is made up of 17 amino acids. V shed 6 bases and J 3 bases; nucleotides not matched to a gene: 12. Germline V gives CDR1 SNHLY, CDR2 FYNNEI.